This T cell receptor beta chain derives from a study of T cell repertoires in cytomegalovirus infection. Study-wide context: Public TCR beta signatures indicated both CMV infection and matching HLA type. Findings and limits, study-wide: HLA-C-restricted CMV-specific TCR beta clonotypes prevailed in the ex vivo response. Cumulative frequency (of public TCR beta family members) identified carriers of CMV plus the relevant HLA.

TCRdb re-derived calls from the reads in MiXCR, one entry per CDR3 protein. This table has over 450,000 distinct CDR3 sequences, 10% to 12% appearing once. The sample holds a few counts of this clonotype. Its antigen remains unknown. CDR1 SGHRS and CDR2 YFSETQ come from the germline V gene. This CDR3 comprises 14 residues. J lost 7 bases, V lost 4 bases, and 11 bases had no gene match. This clonotype was sampled from a human donor in good health (CMV status not recorded). Some clones in this sample may be carry-over from other donors' samples. The material sequenced was PBMCs. V is TRBV5-1 and J is TRBJ2-7; 7 nucleotides agree with TRBD1. CDR3 residues: CASSPANNRGEQYF. CDR3 bases: TGCGCCAGCAGCCCCGCGAATAACAGGGGAGAGCAGTACTTC.